This T cell receptor beta chain derives from a study of T-cell reconstitution after alpha-beta-depleted transplantation in children (dated by TCRdb to 2015 to 2016). Context from the whole study: Using TCR repertoire profiling, the study quantitatively followed how T-cell immune reconstitution unfolded in children after TCRalphabeta/CD19-depleted allogeneic hematopoietic cell transplantation. General conclusions and limits of the study: The high TCRbeta diversity at day 60 in some patients was ascribed to recipient T cells and intrathymic progenitors that had survived conditioning. The frequencies of hyperexpanded clones fell over the following months, and after one year, T-cell counts and TCRbeta diversity were mostly attributed to newly produced T cells. The apparently early recovery of alphabetaT-cell counts about two months after transplant reportedly depended on only several hundred rapidly expanded clones that came from non-depleted graft cells.

The treatment or condition label for this specimen denotes: allogeneic hematopoietic cell transplantation with graft depleted of TCRalphabeta T cells and CD19 B cells. TCRalphabeta/CD19-depleted allogeneic hematopoietic cell grafts were given to the transplant recipients, all of whom were children. Libraries were constructed by PCR. The data were produced on an Illumina HiSeq 2500. TCR libraries were prepared with molecular barcoding, using unique molecular identifiers to normalize TCRbeta repertoire quantification. In TCRdb, the public reads were trimmed at Q25 with fastp and aligned with MiXCR, with productive beta chains retained. Duplicate CDR3 protein sequences are folded into a single record with the most common DNA and genes. This sample comprises approximately 630,000 distinct CDR3 sequences, around 13% of them detected only once. The top ten hold 0.79% of the sample. This clonotype appeared a few times. The target of this receptor is not known. Base qualities are missing; no much larger clone stands one base away.

At the junction V is shortened by 3 bases and J by 8 bases; bases outside the gene matches: 13. The CDR1 and CDR2 encoded by the germline V gene are SGHRS and YFSETQ. The CDR3 starts with the cysteine, ends with the phenylalanine, and has 16 residues. Just the 48-base CDR3 DNA is kept, in frame starting at base 1. This clonotype originated in a girl between 2 and 10 years old with congenital amegakaryocytic thrombocytopenia, due to receive a stem cell transplant. The receptor chain draws on TRBV5-1 and TRBJ2-1, with 8 bases aligning to TRBD2. The specimen comprised PBMCs, sampled before TCRalphabeta/CD19-depleted stem cell transplant. DNA sequence: TGCGCCAGCAGCTGGACCGGGACTAGGGATGTGGATGAGCAGTTCTTC. This codes for CASSWTGTRDVDEQFF.